This TCR beta chain was found in a study of blood T cell repertoires in COVID-19. On the study more broadly: There were acute and convalescent COVID-19 samples, and they came from the United States, Italy and Spain. T cells, B-cell-depleted T cells, or PBMCs provided the cDNA or gDNA that served as material.

Method: immunoSEQ multiplex PCR; TCRdb's copy keeps in-frame clones and lacks some. The sample shows some 66,000 clones, around 93% of them seen only once. Germline values: CDR1 SNHLY, CDR2 FYNNEI. The CDR3 loop spans 13 amino acids. V dropped 6 bases and J dropped 5; count of bases not matched to a gene: 6. The receptor's source is a man aged 70-80 years with active COVID-19. Sequenced sample: peripheral blood. The chain joins TRBV2 to TRBJ1-2; 7 nucleotides align to TRBD1. The CDR3 is CASRPTGTYGYTF. The CDR3 DNA reads TGTGCCAGCAGGCCGACAGGGACTTATGGCTACACCTTC.